This TCR beta chain is drawn from a study of T-cell reconstitution after alpha-beta-depleted transplantation in children. This clonotype was picked up many times. Its antigen is not known. The CDR3 spans 13 residues. The V and J ends lost 3 bases and 4 bases respectively, with 9 bases between them. Germline CDR1 ENHRY, CDR2 SYGVKD. Unique molecular identifiers were built into the TCRbeta library. MiXCR was run by TCRdb on the PCR reads, yielding one entry per CDR3 protein. In the table there are 400,000 to 450,000 distinct CDR3 sequences, 43% of which are singletons. Whole-study results and caveats: Most T-cell counts and diversity one year after the transplant came from T cells that were newly produced. Some patients' high day-60 TCRbeta diversity was attributed to recipient cells surviving conditioning. By about two months after transplant, alpha-beta T cells reportedly arose from several hundred graft clones that had expanded.

This chain links TRBV10-3 with TRBJ1-2; no clear D gene. This TCR came from a girl aged 2-10 years with aplastic anemia, due to receive a stem cell transplant. The starting material was PBMCs, obtained before TCRalphabeta/CD19-depleted stem cell transplant. The CDR3 reads CAISDTIGYGYTF. DNA for the CDR3: TGTGCCATCAGTGACACGATCGGCTATGGCTACACCTTC.